The clone carrying this TCR beta chain was counted a few times. The data were taken from a study of T-cell reconstitution after alpha-beta-depleted transplantation in children. The TCRbeta library incorporated unique molecular identifiers. A single record per CDR3 protein comes from TCRdb applying MiXCR to the PCR reads. The sample records about 610,000 distinct CDR3 sequences, 10% to 13% being singletons. CDR1 is SGHTA, CDR2 FQGNSA, per germline. The CDR3 length is 13 residues. This receptor was obtained from a human donor who donated a stem cell graft to a child with acute myeloid leukemia. The chain recombines TRBV7-2 with TRBJ1-1; perhaps TRBD1 as D (6 bases). The sample here was PBMCs from the stem cell graft donor, taken from the stem cell graft. This chain's CDR3 is CGLPGAPGTEAFF. Written as DNA, the CDR3 is TGTGGATTACCGGGGGCCCCGGGCACTGAAGCTTTCTTT.